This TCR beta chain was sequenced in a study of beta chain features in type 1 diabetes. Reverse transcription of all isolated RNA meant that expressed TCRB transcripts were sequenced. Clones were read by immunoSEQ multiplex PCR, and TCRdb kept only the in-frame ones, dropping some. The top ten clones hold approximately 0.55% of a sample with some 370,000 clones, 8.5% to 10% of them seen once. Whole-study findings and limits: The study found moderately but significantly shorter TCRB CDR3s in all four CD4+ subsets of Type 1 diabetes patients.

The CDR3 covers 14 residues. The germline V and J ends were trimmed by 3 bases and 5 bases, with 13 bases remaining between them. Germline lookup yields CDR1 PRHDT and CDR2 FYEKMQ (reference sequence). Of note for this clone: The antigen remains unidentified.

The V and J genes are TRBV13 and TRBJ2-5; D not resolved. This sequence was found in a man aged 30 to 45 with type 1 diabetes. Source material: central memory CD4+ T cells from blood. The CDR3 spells CASSFSSSGETQYF. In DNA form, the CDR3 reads TGTGCCAGCAGCTTTAGTTCGAGTGGGGAGACCCAGTACTTC.